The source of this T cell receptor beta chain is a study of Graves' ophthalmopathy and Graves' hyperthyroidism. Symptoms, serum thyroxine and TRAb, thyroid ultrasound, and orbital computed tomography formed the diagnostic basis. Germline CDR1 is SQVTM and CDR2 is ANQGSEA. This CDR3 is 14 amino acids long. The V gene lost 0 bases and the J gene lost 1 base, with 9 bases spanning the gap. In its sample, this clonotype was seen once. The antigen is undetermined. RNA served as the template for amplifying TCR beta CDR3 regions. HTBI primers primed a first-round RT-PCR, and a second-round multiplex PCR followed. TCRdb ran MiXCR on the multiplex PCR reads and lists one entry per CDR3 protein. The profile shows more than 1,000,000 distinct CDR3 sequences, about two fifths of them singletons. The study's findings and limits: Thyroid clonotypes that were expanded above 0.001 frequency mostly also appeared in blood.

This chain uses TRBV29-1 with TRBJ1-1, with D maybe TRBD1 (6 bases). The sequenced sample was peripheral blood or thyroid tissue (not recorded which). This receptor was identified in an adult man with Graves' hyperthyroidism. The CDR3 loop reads CSVEEGGRNTEAFF. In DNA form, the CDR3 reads TGCAGCGTTGAAGAGGGGGGCCGGAACACTGAAGCTTTCTTT. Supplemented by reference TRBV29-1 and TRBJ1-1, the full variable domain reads SAVISQKPSRDICQRGTSLTIQCQVDSQVTMMFWYRQQPGQSLTLIATANQGSEATYESGFVIDKFPISRPNLTFSTLTVSNMSPEDSSIYLCSVEEGGRNTEAFFGQGTRLTVV.